Listed below are T cell receptor beta chains from one sample, sequenced in a study of blood T cell repertoires in COVID-19. Libraries were prepared by immunoSEQ multiplex PCR; TCRdb keeps only in-frame clonotypes and omits some of them. The data hold approximately 59,000 clones, with more than 80% observed a single time. What was sequenced was peripheral blood. The receptors come from a human donor in a cohort sampled during active COVID-19. Each CDR3 is given with its conserved first and last residue. Fields, in order: V gene, clone size, CDR3 protein. Clone size is shown for a subset of rows, as once, few, many or a class of expanded clone.

>TRBV18|.
CASSPGWGDSAQHF
>TRBV11-2|.
CASSLGADYVSGNTIYF
>TRBV6-2/TRBV6-3|.
CASSYHRDRGPEQYF
>TRBV9|.
CASSREGTGVANEQFF
>TRBV21-1|.
CASSKAGAGGPNNEQFF
>TRBV6-5|.
CASSRDILETQYF
>TRBV4-2|.
CASSRTPSGGAAWETQYF
>TRBV2|.
CASSAGGYNEQFF
>TRBV3-1/TRBV3-2|.
CASSRSFGGGNEPQHF
>TRBV7-9|few
CASSPAVVYEQYF
>TRBV5-4|.
CASSPDWYHEQFF
>TRBV19|.
CASSVDRVGGYTF
>TRBV4-3|.
CASSQGKRTSTDTQYF
>TRBV7-2|.
CASSFTSGGAREQYF
>TRBV9|.
CASSPTGTGRVEAFF
>TRBV6-5|once
CASSPTSGGRETQYF
>TRBV10-1|.
CASSEGPGNTIYF
>TRBV15|.
CATSRDRGTGNTIYF
>TRBV11-3|.
CASSLDQGACTLVWNQPQHF
>TRBV4-3|.
CASSPSRLWQYF
>TRBV2|.
CASSETSGGEFF
>TRBV7-2|.
CASRSGGRTDTQYF
>TRBV9|.
CASTNLLGPAGELFF
>TRBV4-2|.
CASSQLTGNQPQHF
>TRBV30|.
CAWSVSLVSGANVLTF
>TRBV7-8|.
CASSFLTSAISSYEQYF
>TRBV5-1|.
CASSFGAQETQYF
>TRBV7-2|.
CASSRLAGGSNNEQFF
>TRBV6-5|.
CASSYSSRVPYEQYF
>TRBV5-1|.
CASSDPGQGAKNIQYF
>TRBV5-8|few
CASSLWGQGGQPQHF
>TRBV14|once
CASSQPGTTYTDTQYF
>TRBV7-9|once
CASSGQVMNTEAFF
>TRBV7-9|.
CASSLISGQETQYF
>TRBV30|.
CAWSHPGMNEQFF
>TRBV5-4|.
CASSEGTDGNTIYF
>TRBV6-2/TRBV6-3|.
CASNPGQGARTAFF
>TRBV5-1|.
CASSATGPGETQYF
>TRBV10-2|.
CASSGVGTSAWTQYF
>TRBV2|.
CASSALGPGLAGGRKFF
>TRBV10-3|.
CAITLAGVTDTQYF
>TRBV29-1|.
CSATGSIGNTIYF
>TRBV20-1|.
CSALWLYGYTF
>TRBV19|.
CASSISSATTANYGYTF
>TRBV5-1|.
CASSVGLGDTQYF
>TRBV10-3|.
CAISGPRYGYTF
>TRBV2|.
CASSEARGSVYEQYF
>TRBV7-2|few
CASSRTGGSSYNSPLHF
>TRBV7-9|.
CASSSRGWGSGGRDTQYF
>TRBV3-1/TRBV3-2|.
CASWRAGEDTQYF
>TRBV5-1|.
CASSLTTGSGVGSSYNEQFF
>TRBV7-8|once
CASSLQGTPLANYGYTF
>TRBV18|.
CASSPDPGEQFF
>TRBV18|.
CASSPGSGGVYNEQFF